These 15 T cell receptor beta chains originate from one sample sequenced in a study of CD8 T cells in ankylosing spondylitis. Findings and limits, study-wide: A TCR beta motif made of under 10 highly homologous variants seemed typical of ankylosing spondylitis blood.

TCRdb passed the 5' RACE reads through MiXCR, listing each CDR3 protein once. The sample yields fewer than 750,000 distinct CDR3 sequences, about 20% seen once. No antigen is known for these receptors. Sample: blood, either unsorted or a sorted T cell fraction (not recorded which). These receptors all stem from a male donor with ankylosing spondylitis.

This clonotype was counted between two and nine times. The chain links TRBV20-1 to TRBJ2-7, with TRBD2 matching over 13 bases. The CDR3 totals 15 residues. Germline loops: CDR1 DFQATT, CDR2 SNEGSKA (reference sequence). The V and J ends lost 0 bases and 3 bases, in that order; junction bases with no gene match: 2. The CDR3 coding sequence is TGCAGTGCTAGAGAGGGACTAGCGGGGCACTACGAGCAGTACTTC. This gives the protein CSAREGLAGHYEQYF.

This clonotype occurred a few times. The chain recombines TRBV6-6 with TRBJ1-2, with D unresolved. Germline lookup yields CDR1 MNHNY and CDR2 SVGAGI (reference sequence). This CDR3 has 12 residues. V shed 4 bases and J shed 5 bases, with 8 bases lying between them. CDR3 DNA sequence: TGTGCCAGCAGTTCCTATCCTTATGGCTACACCTTC. Encoded protein: CASSSYPYGYTF.

The chain uses TRBV3-1 and TRBJ2-5, with D unresolved. Germline V lookup: CDR1 LGHDT, CDR2 YNNKEL (reference sequence). V was cut by 4 bases and J by 5 bases, with 8 bases left in between. The length of the CDR3 is 12 residues. In nucleotides, the CDR3 is TGTGCCAGCAGCCCCTTGGAGGAGACCCAGTACTTC. Encoded protein: CASSPLEETQYF.

The chain recombines TRBV12-3 or TRBV12-4 with TRBJ1-1; 8 bases align to TRBD1. V lost 3 bases, J lost 1 base, and 1 base stayed unmatched. The CDR3 is 14 amino acids. DNA of the CDR3: TGTGCCAGCAGTTTCAGGGGGCGGAACACTGAAGCTTTCTTT. Amino acid sequence: CASSFRGRNTEAFF.

The chain links TRBV10-3 to TRBJ2-7, with D possibly being TRBD1 (6 bases). Germline V gives CDR1 ENHRY, CDR2 SYGVKD. V gave up 2 bases and J gave up 6 bases, with 11 bases separating them. There are 13 residues in the CDR3. Here the CDR3 reads CAISEGGIGEQYF. The DNA for the CDR3 is TGTGCCATCAGTGAGGGGGGCATAGGCGAGCAGTACTTC.

V usage is TRBV6-2 or TRBV6-3 and J usage is TRBJ1-1, with D maybe TRBD1 (6 bases). The CDR3 runs 15 residues. CDR1 and CDR2 from the germline V gene are MNHEY and SVGEGT. The germline V and J ends were trimmed by 4 bases and 0 bases, with 12 bases remaining between them. The CDR3 DNA follows: TGTGCCAGCAGTTTTTACAGGGTAGTGAACACTGAAGCTTTCTTT. Protein product: CASSFYRVVNTEAFF.

At least ten counts were recorded for this clonotype. The chain joins TRBV20-1 to TRBJ2-3, with TRBD2 identical over 7 bases. The CDR3 has 13 amino acids. J lost 1 base, V lost 2 bases, and 0 bases had no gene match. Germline loops: CDR1 DFQATT, CDR2 SNEGSKA (reference sequence). The CDR3 DNA follows: TGCAGTGCTAGACTAGCGGGCACAGATACGCAGTATTTT. Its translation is CSARLAGTDTQYF.

The rearrangement uses TRBV5-6 and TRBJ1-4; D uncertain. V was trimmed by 0 bases and J by 12 bases, leaving 15 bases between them. The germline gives CDR1 SGHDT, CDR2 YYEEEE. The CDR3 runs to 14 residues. CDR3 sequence: CASSLEGLGEELFF. The CDR3 region has the DNA TGTGCCAGCAGCTTGGAGGGCCTAGGAGAAGAACTGTTTTTT.

This clonotype has only a few counts. The chain combines TRBV4-1 with TRBJ2-3; 7 bases line up with TRBD2. The junction had 5 bases not matched to a gene; V was cut back by 0 bases and J by 5 bases. The CDR3 length is 15 residues. Germline V lookup: CDR1 MGHRA, CDR2 YSYEKL. The CDR3 loop reads CASSQEIAGGDTQYF. The CDR3 nucleotides read TGCGCCAGCAGCCAAGAGATAGCGGGCGGAGATACGCAGTATTTT.

This chain joins TRBV20-1 and TRBJ1-5; maybe TRBD1 (5 bases). The germline V gene has CDR1 DFQATT and CDR2 SNEGSKA (reference sequence). The CDR3 spans 14 residues. V dropped 2 bases and J dropped 5 bases, with 13 bases sitting between them. CDR3 residues: CSARPDSTDQPQHF. CDR3 in DNA: TGCAGTGCTAGACCAGACAGCACTGATCAGCCCCAGCATTTT.

In its sample, this clonotype was seen a few times. J is TRBJ1-1 and V is TRBV15; possible D gene TRBD1, 5 bases. The CDR3 covers 15 residues. Trimming cost V 0 bases and J 5 bases, with 13 bases left between them. Germline V CDR1 and CDR2: LNHNV, YYDKDF (reference sequence). CDR3 sequence: CATSRDRGAETEAFF. CDR3 nucleotide sequence: TGTGCCACCAGCAGAGATCGGGGCGCGGAGACTGAAGCTTTCTTT.

This clonotype was observed a few times. The chain uses TRBV20-1 and TRBJ1-2, with D tentatively TRBD1 (5 bases). The germline gives CDR1 DFQATT, CDR2 SNEGSKA (reference sequence). The CDR3 is made up of 14 amino acids. V lost 6 bases and J lost 0, with 14 bases in between. In DNA, the CDR3 is TGCAGTGCAGGAGGGACCGAGGCTAACTATGGCTACACCTTC. It specifies CSAGGTEANYGYTF.

In its sample, this clonotype was seen a few times. This chain links TRBV4-1 with TRBJ2-4; D possibly matches TRBD1 or TRBD2 (5 bases each). Germline loops: CDR1 MGHRA, CDR2 YSYEKL. Trimming removed 1 base at V and 2 bases at J, with 12 bases between. This CDR3 is built from 16 residues. Here the CDR3 reads CASSQVPGSTKNIQYF. In DNA, the CDR3 is TGCGCCAGCAGCCAAGTTCCAGGGAGTACCAAAAACATTCAGTACTTC.

The table lists this clonotype with many counts. This chain connects TRBV7-2 to TRBJ2-4; D is unresolved. Germline CDR1 reads SGHTA; CDR2 reads FQGNSA. CDR3 length: 17 residues. V lost 0 bases and J lost 1, with 13 bases in between. CDR3 region: CASSLAVGFPAKNIQYF. In nucleotides, the CDR3 is TGTGCCAGCAGCTTAGCTGTAGGGTTCCCTGCCAAAAACATTCAGTACTTC.

This clonotype was found many times. The chain couples TRBV20-1 to TRBJ2-5, with 11 nucleotides matching TRBD1. From germline, CDR1 is DFQATT and CDR2 SNEGSKA (reference sequence). The CDR3 spans 13 residues. J gave up 5 bases and V 4 bases, and 3 bases lay outside the gene matches. CDR3 nucleotide sequence: TGCAGTGCTACCCGGGACAGGGGGGAGACCCAGTACTTC. This sequence encodes CSATRDRGETQYF.